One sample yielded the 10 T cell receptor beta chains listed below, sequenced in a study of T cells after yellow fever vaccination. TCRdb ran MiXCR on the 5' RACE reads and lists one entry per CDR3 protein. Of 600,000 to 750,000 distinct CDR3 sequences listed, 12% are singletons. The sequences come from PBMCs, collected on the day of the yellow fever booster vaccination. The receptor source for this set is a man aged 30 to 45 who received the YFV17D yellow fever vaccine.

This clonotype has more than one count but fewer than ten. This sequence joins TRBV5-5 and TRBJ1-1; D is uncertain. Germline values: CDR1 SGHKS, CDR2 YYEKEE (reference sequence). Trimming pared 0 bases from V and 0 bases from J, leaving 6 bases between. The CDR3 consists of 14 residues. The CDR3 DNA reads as TGTGCCAGCAGCTTGGGTTCTTTGAACACTGAAGCTTTCTTT. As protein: CASSLGSLNTEAFF.

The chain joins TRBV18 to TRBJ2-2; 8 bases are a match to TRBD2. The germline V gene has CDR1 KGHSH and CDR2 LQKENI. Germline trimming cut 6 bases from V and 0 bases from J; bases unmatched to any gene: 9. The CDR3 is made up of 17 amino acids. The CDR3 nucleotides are TGTGCCAGCTCTCGTAAAGCGGGGGCCGCGAACACCGGGGAGCTGTTTTTT. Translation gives CASSRKAGAANTGELFF.

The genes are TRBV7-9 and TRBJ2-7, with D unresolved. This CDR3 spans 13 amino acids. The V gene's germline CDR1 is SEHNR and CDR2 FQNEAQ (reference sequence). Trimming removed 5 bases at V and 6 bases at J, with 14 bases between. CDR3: CASSETGLFEQYF. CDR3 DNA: TGTGCCAGCAGCGAGACCGGGTTGTTCGAGCAGTACTTC. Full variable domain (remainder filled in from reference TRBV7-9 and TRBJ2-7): DTGVSQNPRHKITKRGQNVTFRCDPISEHNRLYWYRQTLGQGPEFLTYFQNEAQLEKSRLLSDRFSAERPKGSFSTLEIQRTEQGDSAMYLCASSETGLFEQYFGPGTRLTVT.

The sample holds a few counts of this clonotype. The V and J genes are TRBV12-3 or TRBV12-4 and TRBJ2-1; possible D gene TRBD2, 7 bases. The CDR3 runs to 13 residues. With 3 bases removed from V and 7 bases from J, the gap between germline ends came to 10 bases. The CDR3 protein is CASSFGGRNEQFF. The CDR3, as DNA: TGTGCCAGCAGTTTCGGGGGGCGGAATGAGCAGTTCTTC.

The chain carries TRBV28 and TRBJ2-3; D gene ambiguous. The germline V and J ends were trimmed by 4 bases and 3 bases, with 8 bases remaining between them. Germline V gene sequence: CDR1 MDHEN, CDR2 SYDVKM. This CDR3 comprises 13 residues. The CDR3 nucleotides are TGTGCCAGCAGTTCCCGCCCGACAGATACGCAGTATTTT. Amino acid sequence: CASSSRPTDTQYF.

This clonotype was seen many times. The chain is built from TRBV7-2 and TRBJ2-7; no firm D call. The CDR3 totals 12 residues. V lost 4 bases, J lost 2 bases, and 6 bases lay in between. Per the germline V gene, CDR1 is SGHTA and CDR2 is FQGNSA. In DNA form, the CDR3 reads TGTGCCAGCAGCTCCACCCCCTACGAGCAGTACTTC. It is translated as CASSSTPYEQYF.

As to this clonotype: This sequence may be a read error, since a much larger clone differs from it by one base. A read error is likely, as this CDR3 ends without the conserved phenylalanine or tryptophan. The CDR3 bases are TGTGCCAGCAGCGTCGGACAGGGGGGTGAAAAACTGTTTTCT. It codes for CASSVGQGGEKLFS. The chain is built from TRBV7-2 and TRBJ1-4, with 10 bases aligning to TRBD1. The CDR3 is 14 amino acids. The V segment lost 5 bases and the J segment 7 bases; nucleotides outside the gene matches: 4. Germline V lookup: CDR1 SGHTA, CDR2 FQGNSA.

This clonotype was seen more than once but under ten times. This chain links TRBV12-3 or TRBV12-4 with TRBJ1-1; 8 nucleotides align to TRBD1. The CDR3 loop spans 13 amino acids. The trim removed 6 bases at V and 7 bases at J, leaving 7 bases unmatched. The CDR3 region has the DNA TGTGCCAGCAGATCCGGGACAGGACTTGAAGCTTTCTTT. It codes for CASRSGTGLEAFF.

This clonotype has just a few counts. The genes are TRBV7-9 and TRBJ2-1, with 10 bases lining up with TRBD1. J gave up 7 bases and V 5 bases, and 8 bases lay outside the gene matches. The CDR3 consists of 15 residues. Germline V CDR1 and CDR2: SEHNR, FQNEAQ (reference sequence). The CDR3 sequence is CASSPGTGVWNEQFF. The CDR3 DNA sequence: TGTGCCAGCAGCCCGGGGACAGGGGTATGGAATGAGCAGTTCTTC.

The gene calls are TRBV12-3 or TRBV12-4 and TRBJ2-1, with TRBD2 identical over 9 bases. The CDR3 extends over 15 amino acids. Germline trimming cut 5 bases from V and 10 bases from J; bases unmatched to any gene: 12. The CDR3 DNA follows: TGTGCCAGCAGTACCACGGGCCGCGGGAGGGCGGAGCAGTTCTTC. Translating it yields CASSTTGRGRAEQFF.